This paragraph covers one T cell receptor beta chain sequence. The study ran its PCR with 60 Vbeta and 13 Jbeta primers. Using immunoSEQ multiplex PCR, the repertoire was profiled, and TCRdb retains in-frame clones only, with some absent. This sample carries some 200,000 clones, with approximately 0.74% going to the ten biggest clones. The data belong to a study of cytomegalovirus exposure and HLA in healthy donors. Study context: Genotyping of under 500 donors showed that roughly 83% belonged to the Caucasian-associated ancestry cluster.

The sequenced sample consisted of PBMCs. The receptor's source is a boy under 18 in good health and CMV-seronegative.

The CDR3 sequence: CAWRFGDSNQPQHF. The CDR3 DNA reads as TGTGCCTGGAGGTTCGGGGATAGCAATCAGCCCCAGCATTTT. The chain recombines TRBV30 with TRBJ1-5; no clear D. CDR3 size: 14 residues. Trimming cost V 3 bases and J 0 bases, with 9 bases left between them. Germline lookup yields CDR1 GTSNPN and CDR2 SVGIG (reference sequence).